This T cell receptor (beta chain) was documented in a study of T cell responses to AZD1222 COVID-19 vaccine. Study conclusions and caveats: Seropositivity was recorded at baseline in only 6 or 7 AZD1222 recipients. Donors, mostly white British, included more females; clonal diversity was possibly underestimated. CD4 TCRs linked to vaccination spanned spike, dominating at 160-218 and 743-854.

Here immunoSEQ multiplex PCR was the method, and the copy in TCRdb shows in-frame clones only, minus some. Of 140,000 to 150,000 clones listed, about 92% were seen once; the top ten hold around 3.5%. Looked up from germline, CDR1 is SGHTA and CDR2 is FQGTGA. V gave up 5 bases and J gave up 4 bases; unmatched junction bases: 4. The CDR3 has 14 amino acids. As for this clone: Its antigen is unidentified.

The source was peripheral blood, collected 28 days after the second AZD1222 dose. The TCR originated in an adult who received the AZD1222 COVID-19 vaccine. The genes are TRBV7-3 and TRBJ2-1, with 8 bases aligning to TRBD1. CDR3 nucleotide sequence: TGTGCCAGCAGCCGACAGGGGATGTACAATGAGCAGTTCTTC. Translated: CASSRQGMYNEQFF.